The present T cell receptor (beta chain) was sequenced within a study of blood T cell repertoires in COVID-19. Seattle's cohort entered during active infection and was followed longitudinally. This CDR3 comprises 11 residues. V lost 5 bases, J lost 5 bases, and 6 bases lay in between. Germline values: CDR1 MNHEY, CDR2 SVGAGI. In the original analysis: The authors estimated nucleated cell counts from reference gene primer amplification. Using immunoSEQ multiplex PCR, the repertoire was profiled, and TCRdb retains in-frame clones only, with some absent. V and J calls and clone size follow that table, whereas D and trimming were derived from the DNA. Seen here are 150,000 to 200,000 clones, approximately 91% observed once, and the top ten hold around 5%.

The sequence came from a man in his late teens or twenties with COVID-19, enrolled during active disease. The chain carries TRBV6-5 and TRBJ2-5; the D gene is possibly TRBD2 (5 bases). The sample comprised peripheral blood. The CDR3 here is CASSRGETQYF. CDR3 sequence (DNA): TGTGCCAGCAGTCGAGGGGAGACCCAGTACTTC.